The clone carrying this T cell receptor (beta chain) was seen only a few times. In the original analysis: Reference gene primer amplification gave estimated nucleated cell counts. Generated by immunoSEQ multiplex PCR, the TCRdb table keeps only in-frame clones and is missing some. The V and J calls and clone size are taken from that table; D and trimming were inferred from the DNA. The sample has about 71,000 clones; 82% are singletons. Germline V lookup: CDR1 SGDLS, CDR2 YYNGEE. V dropped 0 bases and J dropped 0; count of bases not matched to a gene: 7. The CDR3 sequence is 17 residues long. This specimen belongs to a study of blood T cell repertoires in COVID-19. Background on the study: The study drew acute and convalescent COVID-19 samples from the United States, Italy and Spain. The cDNA or gDNA used as material had been derived from T cells, B-cell-depleted T cells, or PBMCs.

Sequencing was performed on peripheral blood. The V call is TRBV9, the J call TRBJ2-5; TRBD2 aligns across 8 bases. This clonotype was sampled from a woman older than 75 with acute or convalescent COVID-19. This chain's CDR3 is CASSVGTSSPYQETQYF. The CDR3 DNA follows: TGTGCCAGCAGCGTAGGGACTAGCAGCCCGTACCAAGAGACCCAGTACTTC.